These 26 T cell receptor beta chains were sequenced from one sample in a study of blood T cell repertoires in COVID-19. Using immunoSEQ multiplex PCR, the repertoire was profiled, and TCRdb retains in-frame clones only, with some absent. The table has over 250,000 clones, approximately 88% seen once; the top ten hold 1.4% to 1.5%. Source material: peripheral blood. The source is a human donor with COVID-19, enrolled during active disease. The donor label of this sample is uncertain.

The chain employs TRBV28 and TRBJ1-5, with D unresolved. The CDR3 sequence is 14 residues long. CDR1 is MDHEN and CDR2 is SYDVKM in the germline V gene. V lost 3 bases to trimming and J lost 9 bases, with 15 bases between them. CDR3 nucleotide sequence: TGTGCCAGCAGTTTGGAGGAAACTGTGTCGCCCCAGCATTTT. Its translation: CASSLEETVSPQHF.

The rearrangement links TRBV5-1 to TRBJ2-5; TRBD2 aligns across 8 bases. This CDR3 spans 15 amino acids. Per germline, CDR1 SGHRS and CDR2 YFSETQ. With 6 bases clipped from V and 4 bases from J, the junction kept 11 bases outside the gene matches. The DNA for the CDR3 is TGCGCCAGCACCCTTGAGGCCGCGGGAGGAGAGACCCAGTACTTC. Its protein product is CASTLEAAGGETQYF.

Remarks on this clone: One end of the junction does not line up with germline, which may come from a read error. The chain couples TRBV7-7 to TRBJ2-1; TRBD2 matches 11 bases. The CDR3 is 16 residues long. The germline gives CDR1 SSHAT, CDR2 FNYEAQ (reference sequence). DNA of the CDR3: TGTGCTAGCAGCTTAGACCTGACTAGCGGGGACAATGAGCAGTTCTTC. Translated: CASSLDLTSGDNEQFF.

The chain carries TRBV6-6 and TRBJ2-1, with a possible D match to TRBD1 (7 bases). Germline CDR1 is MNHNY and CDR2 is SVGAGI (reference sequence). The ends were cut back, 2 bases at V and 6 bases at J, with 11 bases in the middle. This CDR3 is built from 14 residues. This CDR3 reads CASSYQGGVNEQFF. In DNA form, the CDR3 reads TGTGCCAGCAGTTACCAGGGGGGCGTCAATGAGCAGTTCTTC.

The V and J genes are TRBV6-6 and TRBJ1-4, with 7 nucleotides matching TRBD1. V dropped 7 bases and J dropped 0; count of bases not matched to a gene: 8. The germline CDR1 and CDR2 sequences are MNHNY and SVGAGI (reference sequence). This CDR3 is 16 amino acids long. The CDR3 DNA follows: TGTGCCAGCATGTTTGGACAGGCTGCAACTAATGAAAAACTGTTTTTT. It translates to CASMFGQAATNEKLFF.

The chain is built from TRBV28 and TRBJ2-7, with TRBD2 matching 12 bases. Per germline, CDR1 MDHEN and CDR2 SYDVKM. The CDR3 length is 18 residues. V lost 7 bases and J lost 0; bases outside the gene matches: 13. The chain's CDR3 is CASNSPGTSGPSSYEQYF. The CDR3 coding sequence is TGTGCCAGCAACTCCCCCGGGACTAGCGGGCCTAGCTCCTACGAGCAGTACTTC.

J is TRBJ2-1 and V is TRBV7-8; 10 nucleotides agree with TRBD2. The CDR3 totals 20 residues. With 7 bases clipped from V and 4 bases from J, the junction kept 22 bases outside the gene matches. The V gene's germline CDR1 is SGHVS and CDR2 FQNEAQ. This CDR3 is CASTKGRPPSGRPNYNEQFF. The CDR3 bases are TGTGCCAGCACCAAAGGGAGACCGCCTAGCGGGAGACCTAATTACAATGAGCAGTTCTTC.

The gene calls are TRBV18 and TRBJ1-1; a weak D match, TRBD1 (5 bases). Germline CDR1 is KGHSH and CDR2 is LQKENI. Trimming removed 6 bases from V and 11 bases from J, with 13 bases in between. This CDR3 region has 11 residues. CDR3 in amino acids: CASSTQGDAFF. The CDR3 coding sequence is TGTGCCAGCTCCACCCAGGGTGATGCTTTCTTT.

The CDR3 bases are TGTGCCAGCAGCCCTGTGGCTGCAGGGGCCAACGTCCTGACTTTC. Translated, it gives CASSPVAAGANVLTF. The chain combines TRBV3-1 (or the pseudogene TRBV3-2) with TRBJ2-6; D is ambiguous. CDR1 LGHDT and CDR2 YNNKEL come from the germline V gene (reference sequence). V was shortened by 4 bases and J by 4 bases, with 11 bases between the two germline ends. The CDR3 loop spans 15 amino acids.

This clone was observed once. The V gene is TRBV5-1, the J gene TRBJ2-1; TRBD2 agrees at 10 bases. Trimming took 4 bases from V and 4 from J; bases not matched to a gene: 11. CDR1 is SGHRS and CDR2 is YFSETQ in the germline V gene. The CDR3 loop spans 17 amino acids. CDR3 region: CASSPRGVAGGYNEQFF. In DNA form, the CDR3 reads TGCGCCAGCAGCCCCCGAGGGGTAGCGGGAGGTTACAATGAGCAGTTCTTC.

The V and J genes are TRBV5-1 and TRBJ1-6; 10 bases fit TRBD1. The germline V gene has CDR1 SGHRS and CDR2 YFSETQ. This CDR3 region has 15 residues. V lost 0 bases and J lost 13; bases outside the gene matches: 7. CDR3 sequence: CASSLAPGQGFPLHF. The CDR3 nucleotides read TGCGCCAGCAGCTTGGCGCCGGGACAGGGGTTCCCCCTCCACTTT.

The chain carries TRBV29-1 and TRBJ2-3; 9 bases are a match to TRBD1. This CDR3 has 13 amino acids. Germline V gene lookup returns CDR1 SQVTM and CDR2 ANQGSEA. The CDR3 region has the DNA TGCAGTGGCCAGACAGGGGGGTCAGATACGCAGTATTTT. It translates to CSGQTGGSDTQYF.

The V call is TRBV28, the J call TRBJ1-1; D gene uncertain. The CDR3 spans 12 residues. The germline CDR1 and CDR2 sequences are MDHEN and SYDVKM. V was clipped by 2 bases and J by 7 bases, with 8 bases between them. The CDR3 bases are TGTGCCAGCAGTTTAACAGTGGGTGAAGCTTTCTTT. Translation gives CASSLTVGEAFF.

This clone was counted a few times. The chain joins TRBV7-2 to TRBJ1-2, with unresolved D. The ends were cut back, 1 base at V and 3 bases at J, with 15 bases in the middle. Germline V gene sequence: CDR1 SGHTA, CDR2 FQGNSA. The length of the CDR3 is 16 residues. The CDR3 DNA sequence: TGTGCCAGCAGCTTAGATCCACCGGGTTTGTACTATGGCTACACCTTC. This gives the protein CASSLDPPGLYYGYTF.

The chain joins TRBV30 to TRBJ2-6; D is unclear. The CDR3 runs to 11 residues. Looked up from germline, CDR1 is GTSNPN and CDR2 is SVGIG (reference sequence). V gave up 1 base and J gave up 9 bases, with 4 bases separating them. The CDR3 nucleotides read TGTGCCTGGAGTGCTGTCAACGTCCTGACTTTC. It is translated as CAWSAVNVLTF.

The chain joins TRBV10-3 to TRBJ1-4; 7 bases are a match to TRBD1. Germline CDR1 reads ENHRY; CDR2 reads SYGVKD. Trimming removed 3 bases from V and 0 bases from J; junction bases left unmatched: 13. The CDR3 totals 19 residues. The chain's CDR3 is CAISDRWSTGKATNEKLFF. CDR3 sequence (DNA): TGTGCCATCAGTGATCGATGGTCGACAGGGAAAGCAACTAATGAAAAACTGTTTTTT.

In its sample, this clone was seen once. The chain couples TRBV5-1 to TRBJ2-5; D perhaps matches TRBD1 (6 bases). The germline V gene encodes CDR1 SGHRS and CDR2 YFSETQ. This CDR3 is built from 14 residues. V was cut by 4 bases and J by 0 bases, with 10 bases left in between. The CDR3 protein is CASSPEGDQETQYF. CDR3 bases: TGCGCCAGCAGCCCTGAGGGGGACCAAGAGACCCAGTACTTC.

The CDR3: CASSPGTSGSTNEQYF. In nucleotides, the CDR3 is TGTGCCAGCTCACCCGGGACTAGCGGGAGCACCAACGAGCAGTACTTC. The chain uses TRBV18 and TRBJ2-7, with 14 bases that match TRBD2. The trim removed 3 bases at V and 5 bases at J, leaving 6 bases unmatched. This CDR3 comprises 16 residues. The germline V gene encodes CDR1 KGHSH and CDR2 LQKENI.

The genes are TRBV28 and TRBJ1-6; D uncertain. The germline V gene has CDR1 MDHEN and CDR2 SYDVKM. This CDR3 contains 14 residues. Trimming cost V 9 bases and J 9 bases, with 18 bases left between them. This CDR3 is CASGSPGMGSPLHF. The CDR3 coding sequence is TGTGCCAGTGGCTCCCCGGGGATGGGTTCACCCCTCCACTTT.

DNA of the CDR3: TGTGCCACCAGTGATATCGGACTTGCCTTCGATGAGCAGTTCTTC. The encoded protein is CATSDIGLAFDEQFF. This chain links TRBV24-1 with TRBJ2-1; a possible D gene is TRBD2 (5 bases). V dropped 3 bases and J dropped 8 bases, with 16 bases sitting between them. CDR3 length: 15 amino acids. CDR1 and CDR2 from the germline V gene are KGHDR and SFDVKD.

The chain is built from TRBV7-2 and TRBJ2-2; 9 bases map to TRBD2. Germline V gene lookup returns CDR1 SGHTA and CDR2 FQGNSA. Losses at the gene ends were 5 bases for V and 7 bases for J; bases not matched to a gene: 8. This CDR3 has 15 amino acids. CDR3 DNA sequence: TGTGCCAGCAGCCCCCATAGCGGGAGACTCGGGGAGCTGTTTTTT. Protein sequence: CASSPHSGRLGELFF.

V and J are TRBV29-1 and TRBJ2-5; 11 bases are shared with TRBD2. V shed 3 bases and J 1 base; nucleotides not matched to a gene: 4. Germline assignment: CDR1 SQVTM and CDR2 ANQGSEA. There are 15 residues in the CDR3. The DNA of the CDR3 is TGCAGCGTTGAGGGGACTAGCGGAGCCCAAGAGACCCAGTACTTC. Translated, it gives CSVEGTSGAQETQYF.

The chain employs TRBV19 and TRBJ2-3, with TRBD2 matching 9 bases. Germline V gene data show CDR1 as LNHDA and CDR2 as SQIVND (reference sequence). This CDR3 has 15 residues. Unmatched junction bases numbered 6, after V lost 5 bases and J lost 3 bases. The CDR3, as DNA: TGTGCCAGTAGTCTCGGTCTAGCGGGGACAGATACGCAGTATTTT. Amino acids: CASSLGLAGTDTQYF.

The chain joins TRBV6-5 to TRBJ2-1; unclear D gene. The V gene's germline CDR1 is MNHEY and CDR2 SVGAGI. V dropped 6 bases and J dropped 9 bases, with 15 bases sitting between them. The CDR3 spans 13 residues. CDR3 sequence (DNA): TGTGCCAGCAGCCCCCCGTCCCGCGGTGAGCAGTTCTTC. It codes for CASSPPSRGEQFF.

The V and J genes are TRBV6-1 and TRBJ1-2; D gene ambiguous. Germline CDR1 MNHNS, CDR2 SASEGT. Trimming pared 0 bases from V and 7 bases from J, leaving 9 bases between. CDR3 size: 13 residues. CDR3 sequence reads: CASSEARQGGYTF. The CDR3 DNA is TGTGCCAGCAGTGAAGCCAGGCAAGGTGGCTACACCTTC.

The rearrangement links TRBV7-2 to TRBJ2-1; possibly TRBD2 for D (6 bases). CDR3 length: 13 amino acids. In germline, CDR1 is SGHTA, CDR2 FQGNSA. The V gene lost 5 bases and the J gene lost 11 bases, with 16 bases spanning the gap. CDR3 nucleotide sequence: TGTGCCAGCAGCCCACCCTATGGCGGGAAGCAGTTCTTC. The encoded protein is CASSPPYGGKQFF.